The 16 T cell receptor beta chains below come from one sample, sequenced in a study of identical twins. TCRdb independently ran MiXCR on the 5' RACE reads; one entry per CDR3 protein. The sample yields a few hundred thousand distinct CDR3 sequences, about 9% seen once. The material sequenced was naive T cells sorted from blood. The receptors stem from a woman in her forties or fifties in good health.

This clonotype came up a few times. The chain recombines TRBV3-1 with TRBJ1-1; D remains unclear. This CDR3 is 13 amino acids long. Trimming took 0 bases from V and 3 from J, leaving 5 bases between them. CDR1 and CDR2 from the germline V gene are LGHDT and YNNKEL (reference sequence). The CDR3 here is CASSQDDDTEAFF. The CDR3 DNA reads TGTGCCAGCAGCCAAGATGATGACACTGAAGCTTTCTTT.

This clonotype was detected a few times. The chain couples TRBV20-1 to TRBJ2-2, with D tentatively TRBD2 (5 bases). This CDR3 comprises 15 residues. V was trimmed by 6 bases and J by 0 bases, leaving 14 bases between them. Germline V gene sequence: CDR1 DFQATT, CDR2 SNEGSKA (reference sequence). CDR3 nucleotide sequence: TGCAGTGCCAAACGGGAACCAGCGAACACCGGGGAGCTGTTTTTT. Its protein is CSAKREPANTGELFF.

There are a few counts of this clonotype. This rearrangement joins TRBV20-1 to TRBJ1-5; D possibly corresponds to TRBD1 (5 bases). The CDR3 is 16 residues long. With 3 bases removed from V and 0 bases from J, the gap between germline ends came to 15 bases. Germline lookup yields CDR1 DFQATT and CDR2 SNEGSKA (reference sequence). The CDR3 DNA follows: TGCAGTGCTAGTCGAGACAGCGAGAATAGCAATCAGCCCCAGCATTTT. Amino acid sequence: CSASRDSENSNQPQHF.

This clonotype occurred many times. The V call is TRBV9, the J call TRBJ2-3; 9 bases agree with TRBD2. Per the germline V gene, CDR1 is SGDLS and CDR2 is YYNGEE. The ends lost 2 bases at V and 3 bases at J; junction bases unmatched: 4. The CDR3 runs 15 residues. CDR3 in DNA: TGTGCCAGCAGCGTTGGAGCGGGAGGTACAGATACGCAGTATTTT. As protein: CASSVGAGGTDTQYF.

As regards this clonotype: A much bigger clone sits one base away, suggesting this may be a read error. The rearrangement joins TRBV6-1 to TRBJ1-1; no clear D. Per germline, CDR1 MNHNS and CDR2 SASEGT. Deletions cut 6 bases from V and 6 bases from J, with 17 bases between. The CDR3 is 14 residues long. Written as DNA, the CDR3 is TGTGCCAGCAGGAGGATACCCATCGGGCCTGAAGCTTTCTTT. Amino acid sequence: CASRRIPIGPEAFF.

This clonotype showed up just a few times. The rearrangement joins TRBV30 to TRBJ1-1; the D is unclear. Germline V gene lookup returns CDR1 GTSNPN and CDR2 SVGIG (reference sequence). Trimming removed 2 bases at V and 1 base at J, with 8 bases between. The CDR3 is 13 residues long. CDR3 in DNA: TGTGCCTGGAGTTCCCAGAGGAACACTGAAGCTTTCTTT. This gives the protein CAWSSQRNTEAFF.

This sequence joins TRBV19 and TRBJ1-5; no clear D. V was cut by 10 bases and J by 9 bases, with 7 bases left in between. The CDR3 is 9 amino acids. Germline V lookup: CDR1 LNHDA, CDR2 SQIVND (reference sequence). The CDR3 nucleotides are TGTGCCACCAAAGGGCCCCAGCATTTT. This translates into CATKGPQHF.

The chain has TRBV20-1 and TRBJ2-2, with 7 bases identical to TRBD1. The CDR3 has 15 amino acids. The germline gives CDR1 DFQATT, CDR2 SNEGSKA (reference sequence). The V gene end was trimmed by 4 bases and the J gene end by 0 bases; junction bases not matched to a gene: 5. As DNA, the CDR3 is TGCAGTGCTACTACAGGGGTGGCGAACACCGGGGAGCTGTTTTTT. Protein: CSATTGVANTGELFF.

This clonotype was found many times. The rearrangement uses TRBV29-1 and TRBJ2-4; the D call may be TRBD1 or TRBD2 (5 bases each). Trimming pared 8 bases from V and 6 bases from J, leaving 17 bases between. Germline V gives CDR1 SQVTM, CDR2 ANQGSEA. CDR3 length: 13 amino acids. The CDR3 DNA is TGCAGCATTGGGGGAACATCTGGAAACATTCAGTACTTC. It encodes CSIGGTSGNIQYF.

The table lists this clonotype with a few counts. This chain connects TRBV12-3 or TRBV12-4 to TRBJ2-5, with unresolved D. The CDR3 is 14 amino acids. Trimming removed 6 bases at V and 2 bases at J, with 13 bases between. The CDR3 DNA is TGTGCCAGCAGCAACAGCGAGACTCAAGAGACCCAGTACTTC. Its protein product is CASSNSETQETQYF.

This clonotype was observed a handful of times. The chain is built from TRBV27 and TRBJ2-3; D gene ambiguous. CDR1 MNHEY and CDR2 SMNVEV come from the germline V gene (reference sequence). This CDR3 has 14 residues. The V gene lost 5 bases and the J gene lost 9 bases, with 18 bases spanning the gap. CDR3 residues: CASSHPRESVTQYF. In nucleotides, the CDR3 is TGTGCCAGCAGTCACCCTCGCGAGTCCGTGACGCAGTATTTT.

This clonotype has a count of ten or more. V and J are TRBV29-1 and TRBJ2-1; 10 bases fit TRBD2. There are 13 residues in the CDR3. Germline V lookup: CDR1 SQVTM, CDR2 ANQGSEA. V lost 6 bases to trimming and J lost 5 bases; unmatched junction nucleotides: 4. CDR3 nucleotide sequence: TGCAGCGTGGTCGGACTAGCGGACAATGAGCAGTTCTTC. Protein sequence: CSVVGLADNEQFF.

This clonotype was picked up a small number of times. The genes are TRBV20-1 and TRBJ2-3; 8 bases map to TRBD2. CDR3 length: 14 residues. After removal of 0 bases from V and 5 bases from J, the junction contained 4 bases not matched to a gene. Germline lookup yields CDR1 DFQATT and CDR2 SNEGSKA (reference sequence). The CDR3 spells CSAREVLAGDTQYF. The DNA for the CDR3 is TGCAGTGCTAGAGAAGTGCTAGCGGGAGATACGCAGTATTTT.

The chain combines TRBV7-2 with TRBJ2-7, with TRBD2 identical over 11 bases. The CDR3 contains 15 residues. The V and J ends lost 2 bases and 7 bases, in that order; junction bases with no gene match: 7. Germline V gives CDR1 SGHTA, CDR2 FQGNSA. The CDR3 sequence: CASSLRTSGLLEQYV. CDR3 coding DNA: TGTGCCAGCAGCTTACGGACTAGCGGGCTATTAGAGCAGTACGTC.

The chain joins TRBV20-1 to TRBJ2-2; tentative D call: TRBD2 (5 bases). The CDR3 contains 14 residues. Trimming took 0 bases from V and 4 from J, leaving 9 bases between them. Germline values: CDR1 DFQATT, CDR2 SNEGSKA (reference sequence). The chain's CDR3 is CSARERAGTGELFF. CDR3 coding DNA: TGCAGTGCTAGAGAGCGGGCGGGCACCGGGGAGCTGTTTTTT.

This clonotype was detected a few times. The rearrangement uses TRBV3-1 and TRBJ2-7; 8 bases map to TRBD2. Per germline, CDR1 LGHDT and CDR2 YNNKEL (reference sequence). CDR3 length: 15 amino acids. Germline trimming cut 5 bases from V and 6 bases from J; bases unmatched to any gene: 12. CDR3 coding DNA: TGTGCCAGCAGCTTGGGGGGAGCGGGAGTCGCCGAGCAGTACTTC. Translated, it gives CASSLGGAGVAEQYF.